This TCR beta chain was recorded in a study of blood T cell repertoires in COVID-19. In the study overall: Acute-phase and convalescent COVID-19 samples originated in the United States, Italy and Spain. T cells, B-cell-depleted T cells, or PBMCs provided the cDNA or gDNA that served as material.

V trimming: 2 bases; J trimming: 1 base; junction bases outside the gene matches: 4. There are 16 residues in the CDR3. The V gene's germline CDR1 is SEHNR and CDR2 FQNEAQ (reference sequence). In the original workflow: The authors estimated nucleated cell counts from reference gene primer amplification. TCRdb keeps only in-frame clones here, not all; method: immunoSEQ multiplex PCR. D and trimming were read from the DNA, whereas the V and J calls and clone size are those reported in that table. In the table there are almost 100,000 clones, roughly nine tenths of which are singletons. The receptor was derived from a man aged 50-59 years with acute or convalescent COVID-19. This chain connects TRBV7-9 to TRBJ2-3, with 9 bases aligning to TRBD1. The material sequenced was peripheral blood. Here the CDR3 DNA reads TGTGCCAGCAGCTTACTAGGGGACAGGGGCACAGATACGCAGTATTTT. Translated, it gives CASSLLGDRGTDTQYF.